The 7 T cell receptor beta chains in this list originate from one sample, sequenced in a study of cytomegalovirus exposure and HLA in healthy donors (dated by TCRdb to 2017 to 2019). The method was the immunoSEQ multiplex PCR assay. The multiplex PCR relied on a mix of 60 forward primers for TCR Vbeta segments and 13 reverse primers for TCR Jbeta segments. The immuneACCESS repertoire file appears here via TCRdb, limited to in-frame rearrangements. These files lack a portion of the clones; in checked studies, under half of the deficit traces to unresolved V genes, and the cause of the others is not known. The sample contains roughly 100,000 clones, around 15% of them found a single time. The top ten hold over 0.65% of the sample. Sequenced: PBMCs. The receptors derive from a female donor in good health and CMV-seronegative.

V usage is TRBV4-1 and J usage is TRBJ1-2, with D hard to call. CDR3 size: 13 residues. Trimming removed 1 base from V and 8 bases from J, with 11 bases in between. Germline lookup yields CDR1 MGHRA and CDR2 YSYEKL. As DNA, the CDR3 is TGCGCCAGCAGCCAAGGGCCAGGCTCCGGCTACACCTTC. It translates to CASSQGPGSGYTF.

This clone was detected a few times. The chain joins TRBV5-4 to TRBJ2-5, with D maybe TRBD1 (5 bases). Trimming pared 3 bases from V and 5 bases from J, leaving 11 bases between. Per the germline V gene, CDR1 is SGHNT and CDR2 is YYREEE (reference sequence). CDR3 length: 13 residues. The CDR3 DNA follows: TGTGCCAGCAGCTATCCAGGGTCGGAGACCCAGTACTTC. Its translation is CASSYPGSETQYF. The full variable domain, its missing parts supplied by reference TRBV5-4 and TRBJ2-5, is ETGVTQSPTHLIKTRGQQVTLRCSSQSGHNTVSWYQQALGQGPQFIFQYYREEENGRGNFPPRFSGLQFPNYSSELNVNALELDDSALYLCASSYPGSETQYFGPGTRLLVL.

The chain is built from TRBV6-5 and TRBJ2-3; TRBD2 is a possible D gene (7 bases). The CDR3 spans 14 residues. Germline-derived CDR1 and CDR2 are MNHEY and SVGAGI. V shed 10 bases and J shed 2 bases, with 16 bases lying between them. CDR3 residues: CATLGGPNTDTQYF. The CDR3 DNA sequence: TGTGCCACCCTGGGGGGGCCAAACACAGATACGCAGTATTTT.

The chain joins TRBV7-2 to TRBJ1-4; 9 bases are shared with TRBD1. From germline, CDR1 is SGHTA and CDR2 FQGNSA. This CDR3 comprises 15 residues. J gave up 4 bases and V 5 bases, and 5 bases lay outside the gene matches. CDR3 sequence reads: CASSPLTGGNEKLFF. CDR3 bases: TGTGCCAGCAGCCCACTGACAGGGGGTAATGAAAAACTGTTTTTT.

The chain is built from TRBV18 and TRBJ1-5; no reliable D call. V was pared by 0 bases and J by 0 bases, with 6 bases between. CDR3 length equals 15 residues. From germline, CDR1 is KGHSH and CDR2 LQKENI. CDR3 bases: TGTGCCAGCTCACCACCTGCGAGTAGCAATCAGCCCCAGCATTTT. Its protein is CASSPPASSNQPQHF.

The sample holds a few counts of this clone. This CDR3 reads CASSPSVATNEKLFF. CDR3 in DNA: TGTGCCAGCAGCCCTTCGGTTGCAACTAATGAAAAACTGTTTTTT. The genes are TRBV9 and TRBJ1-4; D unclear. CDR1 SGDLS and CDR2 YYNGEE come from the germline V gene. V was cut by 4 bases and J by 0 bases, with 10 bases left in between. CDR3 length equals 15 residues.

This sequence joins TRBV6-1 and TRBJ1-2; TRBD1 matches at 7 bases. The V gene end was trimmed by 5 bases and the J gene end by 3 bases; junction bases not matched to a gene: 0. Germline assignment: CDR1 MNHNS and CDR2 SASEGT. This CDR3 is built from 12 residues. The CDR3 loop reads CASSTGDYGYTF. CDR3 coding DNA: TGTGCCAGCAGTACAGGGGACTATGGCTACACCTTC.